Listed below are T cell receptor beta chains from one sample, sequenced in a study of blood T cell repertoires in COVID-19. Method: immunoSEQ multiplex PCR; TCRdb's copy keeps in-frame clones and lacks some. This table holds about 210,000 clones, 84% found once. The sample taken for sequencing was peripheral blood. The receptors were gathered from a woman aged 50 to 60 with active or convalescent COVID-19. Each CDR3 is given with its conserved first and last residue. A D gene is named only where the DNA matches it firmly. Only part of the rows carry a size: once, few, many, or a class if the clone is expanded.

D gene: TRBD1; clone size: NA; V gene: TRBV12-5; J gene: TRBJ2-5; CDR3 protein: CASGLVRQGPETQYF; CDR3 DNA: TGTGCTAGTGGTTTGGTACGACAGGGTCCCGAGACCCAGTACTTC
D gene: NA; clone size: many; V gene: TRBV4-1; J gene: TRBJ2-2; CDR3 protein: CASSLTPGINTGELFF; CDR3 DNA: TGCGCCAGCAGCCTTACCCCAGGGATTAACACCGGGGAGCTGTTTTTT
D gene: NA; clone size: NA; V gene: TRBV7-9; J gene: TRBJ2-6; CDR3 protein: CASSLQGVGANVLTF; CDR3 DNA: TGTGCCAGCAGCTTGCAGGGTGTGGGGGCCAACGTCCTGACTTTC
D gene: NA; clone size: NA; V gene: TRBV9; J gene: TRBJ2-5; CDR3 protein: CASSVGAGKETQYF; CDR3 DNA: TGTGCCAGCAGCGTAGGTGCCGGTAAAGAGACCCAGTACTTC
D gene: NA; clone size: NA; V gene: TRBV5-1; J gene: TRBJ1-4; CDR3 protein: CASSLGAGYNEKLFF; CDR3 DNA: TGCGCCAGCAGCTTGGGGGCAGGGTATAATGAAAAACTGTTTTTT
D gene: NA; clone size: NA; V gene: TRBV5-6; J gene: TRBJ1-3; CDR3 protein: CASSYRVSGNTIYF; CDR3 DNA: TGTGCCAGCAGCTACAGGGTCTCTGGAAACACCATATATTTT
D gene: TRBD1; clone size: NA; V gene: TRBV6-1; J gene: TRBJ1-6; CDR3 protein: CASSGDRDPYNSPLHF; CDR3 DNA: TGTGCCAGCAGTGGTGACAGGGACCCCTATAATTCACCCCTCCACTTT
D gene: NA; clone size: NA; V gene: TRBV25-1; J gene: TRBJ2-3; CDR3 protein: CASSESAGLNTDTQYF; CDR3 DNA: TGTGCCAGCAGTGAATCGGCGGGACTTAACACAGATACGCAGTATTTT
D gene: NA; clone size: once; V gene: TRBV7-9; J gene: TRBJ2-3; CDR3 protein: CASSSRGDTQYF; CDR3 DNA: TGTGCCAGCAGCTCCAGGGGAGATACGCAGTATTTT
D gene: TRBD2; clone size: NA; V gene: TRBV11-3; J gene: TRBJ2-1; CDR3 protein: CASSLRTSDKGEQFF; CDR3 DNA: TGTGCCAGCAGCTTAAGAACTAGCGATAAGGGGGAGCAGTTCTTC
D gene: NA; clone size: NA; V gene: TRBV6-5; J gene: TRBJ2-2; CDR3 protein: CASSYQDTNTGELFF; CDR3 DNA: TGTGCCAGCAGTTACCAGGACACCAACACCGGGGAGCTGTTTTTT
D gene: NA; clone size: NA; V gene: TRBV6-6; J gene: TRBJ1-4; CDR3 protein: CASSPGTFSTNEKLFF; CDR3 DNA: TGTGCCAGCAGCCCCGGGACTTTTTCAACTAATGAAAAACTGTTTTTT
D gene: NA; clone size: NA; V gene: TRBV30; J gene: TRBJ2-1; CDR3 protein: CAYNSREYYNEQFF; CDR3 DNA: TGTGCCTACAATTCTCGGGAGTATTACAATGAGCAGTTCTTC
D gene: NA; clone size: NA; V gene: TRBV3-1/TRBV3-2; J gene: TRBJ2-5; CDR3 protein: CASSLDPRMEETQYF; CDR3 DNA: TGTGCCAGCAGCCTCGACCCTAGAATGGAAGAGACCCAGTACTTC
D gene: NA; clone size: once; V gene: TRBV30; J gene: TRBJ2-7; CDR3 protein: CAWSTGVTYEQYF; CDR3 DNA: TGTGCCTGGAGTACAGGTGTCACCTACGAGCAGTACTTC
D gene: NA; clone size: NA; V gene: TRBV28; J gene: TRBJ1-5; CDR3 protein: CASSSPGRVDQPQHF; CDR3 DNA: TGTGCCAGCAGTTCCCCGGGGAGGGTGGATCAGCCCCAGCATTTT
D gene: TRBD2; clone size: NA; V gene: TRBV9; J gene: TRBJ2-7; CDR3 protein: CASSLLGEGYEQYF; CDR3 DNA: TGTGCCAGCAGCCTTCTAGGGGAGGGCTACGAGCAGTACTTC
D gene: NA; clone size: NA; V gene: TRBV24-1; J gene: TRBJ2-2; CDR3 protein: CATRARAGELFF; CDR3 DNA: TGTGCCACCAGGGCGCGGGCCGGGGAGCTGTTTTTT
D gene: NA; clone size: NA; V gene: TRBV11-2; J gene: TRBJ1-4; CDR3 protein: CASSSWQGSEKLFF; CDR3 DNA: TGTGCCAGCAGCTCTTGGCAGGGAAGTGAAAAACTGTTTTTT
D gene: TRBD1; clone size: many; V gene: TRBV9; J gene: TRBJ1-2; CDR3 protein: CASSGDSLANYGYTF; CDR3 DNA: TGTGCCAGCAGCGGGGACAGTTTAGCTAACTATGGCTACACCTTC
D gene: NA; clone size: NA; V gene: TRBV12-3/TRBV12-4; J gene: TRBJ1-1; CDR3 protein: CASRTEEYTEAFF; CDR3 DNA: TGTGCCAGCAGGACCGAGGAATACACTGAAGCTTTCTTT
D gene: TRBD1; clone size: NA; V gene: TRBV28; J gene: TRBJ2-5; CDR3 protein: CASSREDRALETQYF; CDR3 DNA: TGTGCCAGCAGTCGCGAGGACAGGGCCCTGGAGACCCAGTACTTC
D gene: TRBD2; clone size: NA; V gene: TRBV2; J gene: TRBJ2-7; CDR3 protein: CASRWGRTSGSYEQYF; CDR3 DNA: TGTGCCAGCAGATGGGGGAGGACTAGCGGGAGCTACGAGCAGTACTTC
D gene: TRBD1; clone size: few; V gene: TRBV6-5; J gene: TRBJ1-3; CDR3 protein: CASRPGQGTGNTIYF; CDR3 DNA: TGTGCCAGCAGGCCAGGACAGGGGACAGGAAACACCATATATTTT
D gene: TRBD2; clone size: NA; V gene: TRBV19; J gene: TRBJ2-3; CDR3 protein: CASSMDLAGSTDTQYF; CDR3 DNA: TGTGCCAGTAGTATGGACCTAGCGGGCTCCACAGATACGCAGTATTTT
D gene: NA; clone size: NA; V gene: TRBV5-4; J gene: TRBJ2-2; CDR3 protein: CASSLGPPGERAGELFF; CDR3 DNA: TGTGCCAGCAGCTTGGGGCCCCCGGGGGAGCGGGCCGGGGAGCTGTTTTTT
D gene: TRBD2; clone size: NA; V gene: TRBV5-1; J gene: TRBJ2-2; CDR3 protein: CASSLEPSGINGELFF; CDR3 DNA: TGCGCCAGCAGCTTGGAGCCTAGCGGTATAAACGGGGAGCTGTTTTTT
D gene: TRBD1; clone size: few; V gene: TRBV5-6; J gene: TRBJ2-3; CDR3 protein: CASSLGQGITQYF; CDR3 DNA: TGTGCCAGCAGCCTGGGACAGGGAATAACGCAGTATTTT